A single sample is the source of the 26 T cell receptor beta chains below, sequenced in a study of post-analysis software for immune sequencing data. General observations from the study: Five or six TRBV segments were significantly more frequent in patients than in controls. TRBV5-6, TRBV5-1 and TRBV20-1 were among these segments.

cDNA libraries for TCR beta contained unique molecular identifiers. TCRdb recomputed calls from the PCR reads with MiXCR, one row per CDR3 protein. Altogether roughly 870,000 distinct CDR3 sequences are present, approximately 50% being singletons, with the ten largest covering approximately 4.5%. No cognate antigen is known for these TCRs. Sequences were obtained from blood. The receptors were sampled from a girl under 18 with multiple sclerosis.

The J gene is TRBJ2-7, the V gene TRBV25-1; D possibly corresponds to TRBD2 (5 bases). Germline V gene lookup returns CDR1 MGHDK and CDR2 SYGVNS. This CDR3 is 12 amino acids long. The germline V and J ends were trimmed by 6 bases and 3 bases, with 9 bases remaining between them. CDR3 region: CASSDGIYEQYF. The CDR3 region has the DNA TGTGCCAGCAGCGACGGGATCTACGAGCAGTACTTC.

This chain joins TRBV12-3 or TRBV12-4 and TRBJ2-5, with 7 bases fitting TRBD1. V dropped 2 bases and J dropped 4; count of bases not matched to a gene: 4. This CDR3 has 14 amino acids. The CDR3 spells CASSLPTGRETQYF. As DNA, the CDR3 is TGTGCCAGCAGTTTACCGACAGGGAGAGAGACCCAGTACTTC.

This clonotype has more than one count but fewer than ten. The CDR3 sequence is CASSLRDSPLHF. CDR3 sequence (DNA): TGTGCCAGCAGTTTACGGGATTCACCCCTCCACTTT. The V and J genes are TRBV7-9 and TRBJ1-6, with D unresolved. The ends were cut back, 6 bases at V and 8 bases at J, with 8 bases in the middle. This CDR3 has 12 amino acids. Germline CDR1 is SEHNR and CDR2 is FQNEAQ (reference sequence). Supplemented by reference TRBV7-9 and TRBJ1-6, the full variable domain reads DTGVSQNPRHKITKRGQNVTFRCDPISEHNRLYWYRQTLGQGPEFLTYFQNEAQLEKSRLLSDRFSAERPKGSFSTLEIQRTEQGDSAMYLCASSLRDSPLHFGNGTRLTVT.

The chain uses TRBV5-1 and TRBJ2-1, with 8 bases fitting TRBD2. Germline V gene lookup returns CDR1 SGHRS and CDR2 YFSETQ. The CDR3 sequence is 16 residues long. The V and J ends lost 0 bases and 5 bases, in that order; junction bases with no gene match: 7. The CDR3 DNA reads TGCGCCAGCAGCTTGGTCCAGCGGGAGTCCCACAATGAGCAGTTCTTC. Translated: CASSLVQRESHNEQFF.

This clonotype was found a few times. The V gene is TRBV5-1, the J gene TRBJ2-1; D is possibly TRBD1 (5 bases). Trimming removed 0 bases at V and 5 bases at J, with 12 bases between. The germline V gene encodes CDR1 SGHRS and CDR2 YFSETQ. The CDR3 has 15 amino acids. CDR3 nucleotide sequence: TGCGCCAGCAGCTTGGATGGGGCCCCCAACAATGAGCAGTTCTTC. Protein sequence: CASSLDGAPNNEQFF.

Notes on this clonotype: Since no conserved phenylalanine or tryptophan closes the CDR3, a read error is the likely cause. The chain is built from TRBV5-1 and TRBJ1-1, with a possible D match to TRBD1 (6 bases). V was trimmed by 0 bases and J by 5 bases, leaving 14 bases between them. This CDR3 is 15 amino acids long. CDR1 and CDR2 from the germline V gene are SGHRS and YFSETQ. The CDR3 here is CASSLDGGRGTEAFV. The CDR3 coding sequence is TGCGCCAGCAGCTTGGATGGGGGGCGTGGGACTGAAGCTTTCGTT.

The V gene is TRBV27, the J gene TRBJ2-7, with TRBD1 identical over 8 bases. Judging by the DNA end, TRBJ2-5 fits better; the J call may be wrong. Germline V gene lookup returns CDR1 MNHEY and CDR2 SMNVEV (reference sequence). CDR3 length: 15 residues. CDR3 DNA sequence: TGTGCCAGCAGTCTCAACGCAGGGGGCCTAGAGACCCAGTACTTC. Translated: CASSLNAGGLETQYF.

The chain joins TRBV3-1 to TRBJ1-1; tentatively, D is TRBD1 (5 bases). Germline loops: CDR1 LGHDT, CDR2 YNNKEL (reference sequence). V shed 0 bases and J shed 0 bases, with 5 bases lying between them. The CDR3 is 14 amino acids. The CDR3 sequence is CASSQDRVNTEAFF. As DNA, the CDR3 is TGTGCCAGCAGCCAAGACAGGGTGAACACTGAAGCTTTCTTT.

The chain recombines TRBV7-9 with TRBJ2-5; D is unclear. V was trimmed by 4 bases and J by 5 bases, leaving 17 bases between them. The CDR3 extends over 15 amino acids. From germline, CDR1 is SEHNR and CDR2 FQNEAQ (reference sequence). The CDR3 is CASSSPKTGLETQYF. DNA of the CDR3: TGTGCCAGCAGCTCCCCTAAGACCGGTTTGGAGACCCAGTACTTC.

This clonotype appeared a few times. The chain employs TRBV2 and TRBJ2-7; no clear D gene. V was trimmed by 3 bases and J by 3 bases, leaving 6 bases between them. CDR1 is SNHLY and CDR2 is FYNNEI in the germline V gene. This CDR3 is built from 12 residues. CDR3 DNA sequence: TGTGCCAGCAGTGATTTCCGCTACGAGCAGTACTTC. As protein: CASSDFRYEQYF.

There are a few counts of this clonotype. In DNA, the CDR3 is TGTGCCAGCAAGAACACAAGGGGGGTTCTCGCAGATACGCAGTATTTT. It yields the protein CASKNTRGVLADTQYF. This chain connects TRBV2 to TRBJ2-3; D tentatively reads TRBD1 or TRBD2 (6 bases each). This CDR3 region has 16 residues. Trimming took off 7 bases at V and 4 bases at J, with 21 bases between the two ends. Germline lookup yields CDR1 SNHLY and CDR2 FYNNEI.

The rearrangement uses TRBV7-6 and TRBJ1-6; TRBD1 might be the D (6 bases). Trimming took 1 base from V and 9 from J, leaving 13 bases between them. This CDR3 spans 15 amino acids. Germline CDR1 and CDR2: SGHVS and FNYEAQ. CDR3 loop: CASSLESRGGSPLHF. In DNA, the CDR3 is TGTGCCAGCAGCTTAGAGTCCAGGGGCGGTTCACCCCTCCACTTT.

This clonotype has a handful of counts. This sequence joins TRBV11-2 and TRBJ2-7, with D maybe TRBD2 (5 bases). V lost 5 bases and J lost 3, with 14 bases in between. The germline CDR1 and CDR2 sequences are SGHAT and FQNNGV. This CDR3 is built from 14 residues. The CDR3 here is CASSPPSRFYEQYF. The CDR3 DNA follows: TGTGCCAGCAGCCCCCCTAGCCGATTCTACGAGCAGTACTTC. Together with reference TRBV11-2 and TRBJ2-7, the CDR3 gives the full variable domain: EAGVAQSPRYKIIEKRQSVAFWCNPISGHATLYWYQQILGQGPKLLIQFQNNGVVDDSQLPKDRFSAERLKGVDSTLKIQPAKLEDSAVYLCASSPPSRFYEQYFGPGTRLTVT.

Here the CDR3 reads CASNMRNEQFF. The CDR3 DNA sequence: TGTGCCAGCAATATGAGGAATGAGCAGTTCTTC. The genes are TRBV12-3 or TRBV12-4 and TRBJ2-1; D gene ambiguous. The length of the CDR3 is 11 residues. With 7 bases removed from V and 7 bases from J, the gap between germline ends came to 8 bases.

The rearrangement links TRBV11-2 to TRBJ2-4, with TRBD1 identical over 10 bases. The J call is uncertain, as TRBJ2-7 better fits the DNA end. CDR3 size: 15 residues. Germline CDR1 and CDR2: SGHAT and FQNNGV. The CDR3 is CASSAGQGPSYEQYF. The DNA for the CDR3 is TGTGCCAGCAGCGCGGGACAGGGGCCATCCTACGAGCAGTACTTC.

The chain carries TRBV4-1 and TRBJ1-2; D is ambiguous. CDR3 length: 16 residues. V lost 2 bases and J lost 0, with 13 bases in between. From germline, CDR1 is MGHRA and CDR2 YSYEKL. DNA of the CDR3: TGCGCCAGCAGCCAACCGGGAGGGCGAACTAACTATGGCTACACCTTC. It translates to CASSQPGGRTNYGYTF.

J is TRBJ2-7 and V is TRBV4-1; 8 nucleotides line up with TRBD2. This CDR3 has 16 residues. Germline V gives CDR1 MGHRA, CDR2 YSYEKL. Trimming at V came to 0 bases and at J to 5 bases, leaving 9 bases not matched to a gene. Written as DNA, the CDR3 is TGCGCCAGCAGCCAAGATAACTCAGCGGGACTAGACGAGCAGTACTTC. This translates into CASSQDNSAGLDEQYF.

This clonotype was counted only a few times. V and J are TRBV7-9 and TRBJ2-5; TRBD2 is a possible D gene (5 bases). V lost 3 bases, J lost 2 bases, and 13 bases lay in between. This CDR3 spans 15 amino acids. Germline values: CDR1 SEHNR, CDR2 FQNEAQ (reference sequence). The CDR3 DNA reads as TGTGCCAGCAGCTTCCTCGCGGGCAGTCAAGAGACCCAGTACTTC. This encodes CASSFLAGSQETQYF.

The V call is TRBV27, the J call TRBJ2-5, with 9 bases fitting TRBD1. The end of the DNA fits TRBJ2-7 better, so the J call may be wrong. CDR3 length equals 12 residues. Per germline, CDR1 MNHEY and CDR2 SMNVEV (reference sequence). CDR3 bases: TGTGCCAGTACCACGACAGGGGGCGAGCAGTACTTC. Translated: CASTTTGGEQYF.

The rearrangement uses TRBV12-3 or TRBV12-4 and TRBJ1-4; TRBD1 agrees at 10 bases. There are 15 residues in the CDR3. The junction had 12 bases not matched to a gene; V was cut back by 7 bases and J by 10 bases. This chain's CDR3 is CASTERDRGIRKLFF. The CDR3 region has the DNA TGTGCCAGCACCGAACGGGACAGGGGAATCCGAAAACTGTTTTTT.

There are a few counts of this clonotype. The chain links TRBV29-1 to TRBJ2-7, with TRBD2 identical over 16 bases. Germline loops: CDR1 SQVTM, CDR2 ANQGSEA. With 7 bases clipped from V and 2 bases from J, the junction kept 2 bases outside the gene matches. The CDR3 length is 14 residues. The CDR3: CSAGTSGRAYEQYF. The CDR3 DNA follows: TGCAGCGCAGGGACTAGCGGGAGGGCCTACGAGCAGTACTTC.

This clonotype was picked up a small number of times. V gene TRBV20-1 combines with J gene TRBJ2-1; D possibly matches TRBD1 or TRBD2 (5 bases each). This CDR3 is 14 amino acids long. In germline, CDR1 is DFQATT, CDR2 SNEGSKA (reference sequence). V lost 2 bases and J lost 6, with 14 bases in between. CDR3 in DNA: TGCAGTGCTAGACCGGGACCCTGGGGCAATGAGCAGTTCTTC. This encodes CSARPGPWGNEQFF.

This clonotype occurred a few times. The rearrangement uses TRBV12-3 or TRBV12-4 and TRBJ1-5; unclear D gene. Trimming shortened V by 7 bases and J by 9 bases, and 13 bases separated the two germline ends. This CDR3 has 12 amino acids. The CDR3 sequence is CASTGWQGPQHF. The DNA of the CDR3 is TGTGCCAGCACCGGATGGCAAGGGCCCCAGCATTTT.

CDR3 loop: CSVAGGLGTGGLNTEAFF. DNA for the CDR3: TGCAGCGTTGCGGGGGGTTTGGGGACAGGGGGTCTGAACACTGAAGCTTTCTTT. The V call is TRBV29-1, the J call TRBJ1-1; 11 positions agree with TRBD1. The CDR3 spans 18 residues. V lost 4 bases to trimming and J lost 0 bases; unmatched junction nucleotides: 13. The germline V gene has CDR1 SQVTM and CDR2 ANQGSEA.

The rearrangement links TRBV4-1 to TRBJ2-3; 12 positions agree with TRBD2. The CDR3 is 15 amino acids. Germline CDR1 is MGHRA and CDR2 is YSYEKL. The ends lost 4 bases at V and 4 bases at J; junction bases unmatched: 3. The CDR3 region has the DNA TGCGCCAGCAGCCCTAGCGGGAGGGTCGCAGATACGCAGTATTTT. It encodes CASSPSGRVADTQYF.

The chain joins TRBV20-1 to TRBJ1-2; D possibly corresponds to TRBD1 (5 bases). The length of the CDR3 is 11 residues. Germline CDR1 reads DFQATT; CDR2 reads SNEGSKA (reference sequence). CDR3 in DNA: TGCAGCCCCGGGCAGGGTGGTGGCTACACCTTC. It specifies CSPGQGGGYTF.